This note documents a single T cell receptor beta chain sequence. Its specificity is not known. This record comes from a study of shared clonotypes between healthy human individuals. Naive-designated CD8 cells lacked CD45RO, were positively enriched for CCR7, and omitted terminally differentiated effector memory CD45RA+ cells. The data were produced by immunoSEQ multiplex PCR, yet TCRdb's version contains in-frame clones alone and is incomplete. Of roughly 2.1 million clones in the sample, approximately 94% were seen once. Study outcomes and limitations: Though the depth was large, rarefaction showed that sorted-subset sequencing was incomplete. Among non-shared clonotypes, generation probabilities were lower than among those shared by all four donors.

Germline values: CDR1 MNHEY, CDR2 SVGAGI. V lost 7 bases and J lost 0, with 14 bases in between. CDR3 size: 15 residues. The sequence came from a man aged 18 to 30 in good health. Some clones in this sample may be carry-over from other donors' samples. This rearrangement joins TRBV6-5 to TRBJ2-3; no definite D call. Sequences were obtained from naive CD8+ T cells from PBMCs. The CDR3 reads CASTSLISSTDTQYF. CDR3 DNA: TGTGCCAGCACCTCCCTCATATCTAGCACAGATACGCAGTATTTT.